One sample yielded the 2 T cell receptor beta chains listed below, sequenced in a study of beta chain features in type 1 diabetes. Every isolated RNA sample was fully reverse transcribed, so sequencing captured expressed TCRB transcripts. Clones were sequenced by immunoSEQ multiplex PCR, and TCRdb holds only the in-frame ones, with some missing. Among 160,000 or so clones listed, roughly 9% were seen once. The sequenced material came from central memory CD4+ T cells from blood. The receptors stem from a woman aged 18-29 years in good health.

This clone appeared a few times. The chain joins TRBV7-3 to TRBJ1-1; D uncertain. The length of the CDR3 is 14 residues. With 2 bases removed from V and 3 bases from J, the gap between germline ends came to 10 bases. Germline V CDR1 and CDR2: SGHTA, FQGTGA. CDR3: CASSLRGSYTEAFF. CDR3 nucleotides: TGTGCCAGCAGCTTACGAGGCAGTTACACTGAAGCTTTCTTT.

This chain joins TRBV6-5 and TRBJ1-2, with 11 bases aligning to TRBD1. J gave up 8 bases and V 6 bases, and 8 bases lay outside the gene matches. This CDR3 has 14 residues. Germline V gene lookup returns CDR1 MNHEY and CDR2 SVGAGI. The CDR3 nucleotides are TGTGCCAGCAGGCCCGGACAGGGGGCGCGAGGCTACACCTTC. Translation: CASRPGQGARGYTF.